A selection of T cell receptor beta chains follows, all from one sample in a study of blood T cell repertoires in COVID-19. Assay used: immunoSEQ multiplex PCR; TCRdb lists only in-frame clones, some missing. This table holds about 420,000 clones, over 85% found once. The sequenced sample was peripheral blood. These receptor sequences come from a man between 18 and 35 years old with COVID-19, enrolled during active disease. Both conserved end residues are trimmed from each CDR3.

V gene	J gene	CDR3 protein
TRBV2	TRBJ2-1	ASSQTRLREQF
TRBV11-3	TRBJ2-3	ASSSGLAGETGTDTQY
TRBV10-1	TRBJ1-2	ASSDGTGGTYGYT
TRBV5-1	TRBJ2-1	ASARDRRNEQF
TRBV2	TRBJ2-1	ASSTRPDRAMSYNEQF
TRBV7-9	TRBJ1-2	ASSPLYGYT
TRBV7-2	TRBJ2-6	ASSLEGLATAGANVLT
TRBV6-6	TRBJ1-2	ASSYSAGDYGYT
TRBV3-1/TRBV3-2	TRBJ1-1	ASSQKTGGTEAF
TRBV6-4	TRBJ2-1	ASSAGLAGRNEQF
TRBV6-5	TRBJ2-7	ASSSPYEQY
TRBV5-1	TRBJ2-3	ASSPRSRADTQY
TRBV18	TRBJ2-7	ASSHGQETYEQY
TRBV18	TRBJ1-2	ASSPGGTANYGYT
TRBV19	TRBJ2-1	ASSILGTGNEQF
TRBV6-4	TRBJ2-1	ASSLHEQF
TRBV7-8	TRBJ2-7	ASSRDGPGHPYEQY
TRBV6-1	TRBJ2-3	ASSEGPTQY
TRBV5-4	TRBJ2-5	ASSYRLVGSGGQETQY
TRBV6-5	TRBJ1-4	ASDRRGNEKLF
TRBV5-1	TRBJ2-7	ASSSITSGTGPYEQY
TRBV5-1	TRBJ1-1	ASSLGQGMSTEAF
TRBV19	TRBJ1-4	ATPQGGDATNEKLF
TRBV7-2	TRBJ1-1	ASLRTGGEERAF
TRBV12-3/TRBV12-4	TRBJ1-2	ASRSTGVIGYT
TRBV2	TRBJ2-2	ASSRDFIAGELF
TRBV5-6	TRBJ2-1	ASSLDLAESWNEQF
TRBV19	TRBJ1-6	ASRGTVNLTLH
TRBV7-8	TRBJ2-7	ASSFPGGSYEQY
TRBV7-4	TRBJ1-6	ASSTRTGPSSYNSPLH
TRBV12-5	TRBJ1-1	ASGLGQGRTEAF
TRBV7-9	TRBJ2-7	ASSLVAGEGSYEQY
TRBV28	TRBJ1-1	ASSLDGGNTEAF
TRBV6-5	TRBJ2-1	ASRGGPSSYNEQF
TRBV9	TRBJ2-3	ASSVGLPGDTDTQY
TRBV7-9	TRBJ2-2	ASSLTYPGELF
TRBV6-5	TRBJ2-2	ASSVTITGELF
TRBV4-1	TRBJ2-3	ASSRSGESTDTQY
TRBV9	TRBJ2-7	ASSVVAAPDEQY
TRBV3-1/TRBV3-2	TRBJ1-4	ASSQGLGPGEKLF
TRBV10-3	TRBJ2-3	ATGGGAPNPDTQY